This T cell receptor beta chain is from a study of blood T cell repertoires in COVID-19. The CDR3 is 14 amino acids. Trimming shortened V by 0 bases and J by 2 bases, and 8 bases separated the two germline ends. Looked up from germline, CDR1 is SGHDN and CDR2 is FVKESK. Using immunoSEQ multiplex PCR, the repertoire was profiled, and TCRdb retains in-frame clones only, with some absent. This repertoire shows about 190,000 clones, 88% found once; its top ten account for about 1.1%. The chain employs TRBV14 and TRBJ2-7; D remains unclear. Sequenced input: peripheral blood. The TCR comes from a man aged 30 to 39 with acute or convalescent COVID-19. CDR3 sequence reads: CASSQDRIAYEQYF. The DNA of the CDR3 is TGTGCCAGCAGCCAAGACAGGATCGCCTACGAGCAGTACTTC.